This T cell receptor beta chain was recovered during a study of regulatory T cells in long-lasting Graves disease. Library construction for TCR beta used iRepertoire HTBI primers and Arm-PCR of CDR3 regions. TCRdb called the multiplex PCR reads again in MiXCR, with one record for every CDR3 protein. The profile shows 540,000 or so distinct CDR3 sequences, about 13% of them singletons. The CDR3 runs to 15 residues. V shed 1 base, J shed 7 bases, and the junction held 8 bases outside the gene matches. The germline CDR1 and CDR2 sequences are SQVTM and ANQGSEA. Study outcomes and limitations: New patients shared over 900 public clonotypes, and persistent patients shared more, with 2,500 to 3,000. The study found lower TCR diversity in persistent Graves' patients than in newly diagnosed ones.

The time point here: newly diagnosed GD, antithyroid drugs for less than 3 months. PBMC RNA was the source of the TCR library. About this clonotype: What it binds is not known.

A further study also used this sample, focusing on T cells in Graves' hyperthyroidism and ophthalmopathy.

The sample in question was peripheral blood mononuclear cells (PBMCs), obtained at new diagnosis, from a patient treated with antithyroid drugs. The chain carries TRBV29-1 and TRBJ2-4; 9 bases match TRBD1. The TCR was taken from a man aged 25 to 40 with Graves disease. The CDR3 region has the DNA TGCAGCGTTGAAGTCTTGGGGACAGGGAGGAACATTCAGTACTTC. Its translation is CSVEVLGTGRNIQYF. The whole variable domain, filled in from reference TRBV29-1 and TRBJ2-4, reads SAVISQKPSRDICQRGTSLTIQCQVDSQVTMMFWYRQQPGQSLTLIATANQGSEATYESGFVIDKFPISRPNLTFSTLTVSNMSPEDSSIYLCSVEVLGTGRNIQYFGAGTRLSVL.